The 32 T cell receptor beta chains below all came from one sample that was sequenced in a study of metastatic and nonmetastatic thyroid tumors. With MiXCR, TCRdb called clones anew from the PCR reads. Of about 49,000 clones in the sample, roughly 20% are singletons; the top ten hold approximately 4%. The entire patient cohort was treatment-naive prior to thyroid surgery. Sample: blood. The receptor source for this set is a female donor with papillary thyroid cancer or a benign thyroid nodule (not recorded which). Some clones in this sample may be carry-over from other donors' samples.

The chain has TRBV19 and TRBJ2-5; TRBD1 is a possible D gene (6 bases). V was cut by 5 bases and J by 4 bases, with 11 bases left in between. This CDR3 comprises 13 residues. Germline CDR1 LNHDA, CDR2 SQIVND (reference sequence). CDR3 nucleotide sequence: TGTGCCAGTAGTTTTCAACAGGGAGAGACCCAGTACTTC. Amino acids: CASSFQQGETQYF.

Points on this clone: The same CDR3 also results from other DNA sequences found in this sample. The chain is built from TRBV2 and TRBJ2-2; no firm D call. The germline V gene has CDR1 SNHLY and CDR2 FYNNEI. Deletions cut 6 bases from V and 4 bases from J, with 6 bases between. The CDR3 contains 12 residues. The CDR3 loop reads CASRAPTGELFF. CDR3 DNA: TGTGCCAGCAGGGCACCCACCGGGGAGCTGTTTTTT.

At least ten counts were recorded for this clone. CDR3 DNA sequence: TGTGCCAGCAGCTTAGCAGGGGGTTCCGAGCAGTACTTC. Translation gives CASSLAGGSEQYF. J is TRBJ2-7 and V is TRBV11-2; 7 bases are a match to TRBD1. The V gene end was trimmed by 1 base and the J gene end by 6 bases; junction bases not matched to a gene: 3. Germline values: CDR1 SGHAT, CDR2 FQNNGV. The CDR3 loop spans 13 amino acids.

The table lists this clone with many counts. This chain links TRBV30 with TRBJ2-7; D is perhaps TRBD1 (6 bases). Germline V gene data show CDR1 as GTSNPN and CDR2 as SVGIG (reference sequence). The CDR3 spans 11 residues. Trimming stripped 5 bases from V and 4 bases from J, with 9 bases between. CDR3 coding DNA: TGTGCCTGGCATCAGGGGTACGAGCAGTACTTC. This sequence encodes CAWHQGYEQYF.

This clone was observed many times. CDR3 residues: CASSERVSPLHF. Here the CDR3 DNA reads TGTGCCAGCAGTGAAAGGGTTTCACCCCTCCACTTT. J is TRBJ1-6 and V is TRBV6-1; D is undetermined. The V end was cut by 2 bases, the J end by 9 bases, with 5 bases between. This CDR3 has 12 amino acids. Germline V gene data show CDR1 as MNHNS and CDR2 as SASEGT.

This clone was counted ten times or more. The chain carries TRBV28 and TRBJ2-5; D might be TRBD1 or TRBD2, each matching 5 bases. CDR1 is MDHEN and CDR2 is SYDVKM in the germline V gene. Trimming took off 5 bases at V and 4 bases at J, with 8 bases between the two ends. This CDR3 spans 12 amino acids. CDR3 nucleotides: TGTGCCAGCAGTCAGAGGGGAGAGACCCAGTACTTC. Protein product: CASSQRGETQYF.

This clone was recorded at least ten times. The J gene is TRBJ2-5, the V gene TRBV10-3; TRBD1 matches 7 bases. The CDR3 has 14 amino acids. The J segment lost 6 bases and the V segment lost 1 base, leaving 5 bases of the junction unmatched. CDR1 is ENHRY, CDR2 SYGVKD, per germline. CDR3 in amino acids: CAISEWDRMKTQYF. In nucleotides, the CDR3 is TGTGCCATCAGTGAGTGGGACAGAATGAAGACCCAGTACTTC.

The rearrangement joins TRBV18 to TRBJ2-7; 8 bases are shared with TRBD2. CDR1 and CDR2 (germline): KGHSH, LQKENI. The CDR3 covers 13 residues. The junction had 6 bases not matched to a gene; V was cut back by 5 bases and J by 6 bases. This chain's CDR3 is CASSLREVLEQYF. CDR3 nucleotide sequence: TGTGCCAGCTCATTGCGGGAGGTCCTCGAGCAGTACTTC.

The chain is built from TRBV6-5 and TRBJ2-7; the D gene is possibly TRBD2 (5 bases). This CDR3 has 15 residues. Trimming took 10 bases from V and 5 from J, leaving 24 bases between them. Looked up from germline, CDR1 is MNHEY and CDR2 is SVGAGI. DNA of the CDR3: TGTGCCATCTCTAACTCGAGGGTATTCATCGACGAGCAGTACTTC. Residues: CAISNSRVFIDEQYF.

There are many counts of this clone. The rearrangement joins TRBV20-1 to TRBJ1-2; no firm D call. Trimming shortened V by 4 bases and J by 3 bases, and 15 bases separated the two germline ends. The germline V gene encodes CDR1 DFQATT and CDR2 SNEGSKA (reference sequence). The CDR3 is made up of 14 amino acids. CDR3 protein: CSATRKDLDYGYTF. CDR3 nucleotide sequence: TGCAGTGCTACTCGAAAGGACTTAGACTATGGCTACACCTTC.

In this sample, this clone turned up many times. This chain links TRBV13 with TRBJ2-6; no clear D gene. The CDR3 runs to 14 residues. The V and J ends lost 6 bases and 4 bases respectively, with 10 bases between them. The germline gives CDR1 PRHDT, CDR2 FYEKMQ (reference sequence). In DNA form, the CDR3 reads TGTGCCAGCAGTGAGAGAAGGGGGGCCAACGTCCTGACTTTC. Protein: CASSERRGANVLTF.

At least ten counts were recorded for this clone. The rearrangement joins TRBV5-1 to TRBJ1-2; 7 bases line up with TRBD1. This CDR3 is 15 amino acids long. The germline CDR1 and CDR2 sequences are SGHRS and YFSETQ. Trimming took 0 bases from V and 8 from J; bases not matched to a gene: 10. In nucleotides, the CDR3 is TGCGCCAGCAGCTTGGGAGGGGGCAGCGGCGGAGGCTACACCTTC. Amino acid sequence: CASSLGGGSGGGYTF.

This clone was picked up many times. The genes are TRBV7-2 and TRBJ2-5; D not certain. Trimming took off 5 bases at V and 2 bases at J, with 12 bases between the two ends. This CDR3 has 14 residues. The germline V gene has CDR1 SGHTA and CDR2 FQGNSA. The CDR3 loop is CASSPGWDQETQYF. The CDR3 nucleotides read TGTGCCAGCAGCCCTGGCTGGGATCAAGAGACCCAGTACTTC.

A remark on this clone: A much larger clone differs by one base, so this may be a read error. This CDR3 is also generated by other DNA sequences in the sample. CDR3 nucleotides: TGTGCTAGCAGCTTGCTAGGAGGGAGGGAGACCCAGTACTTC. Its translation is CASSLLGGRETQYF. The chain links TRBV7-7 to TRBJ2-5, with D possibly TRBD2 on 6 matching bases. CDR1 SSHAT and CDR2 FNYEAQ come from the germline V gene (reference sequence). This CDR3 contains 14 residues.

This clone was found many times. The chain recombines TRBV7-3 with TRBJ1-5, with a tentative D call TRBD1 (5 bases). The CDR3 totals 11 residues. Per the germline V gene, CDR1 is SGHTA and CDR2 is FQGTGA. Deletions cut 6 bases from V and 6 bases from J, with 6 bases between. CDR3: CASRRGQPQHF. CDR3 nucleotide sequence: TGTGCCAGCAGGAGGGGTCAGCCCCAGCATTTT.

This clone was picked up many times. The gene calls are TRBV7-9 and TRBJ1-1; D gene unclear. Trimming removed 3 bases from V and 4 bases from J, with 12 bases in between. Germline CDR1 SEHNR, CDR2 FQNEAQ (reference sequence). The CDR3 runs to 14 residues. The CDR3: CASSFSLWGTEAFF. The CDR3 coding sequence is TGTGCCAGCAGCTTTAGCCTATGGGGCACTGAAGCTTTCTTT.

This clone was seen at least ten times. V gene TRBV5-1 combines with J gene TRBJ2-1; D remains ambiguous. Germline V gene sequence: CDR1 SGHRS, CDR2 YFSETQ. V lost 0 bases and J lost 0, with 7 bases in between. The CDR3 extends over 15 amino acids. The CDR3 DNA follows: TGCGCCAGCAGCTTGGACCCCGTCTCCTACAATGAGCAGTTCTTC. Translating it yields CASSLDPVSYNEQFF.

The sample holds many counts of this clone. The chain has TRBV12-3 or TRBV12-4 and TRBJ2-7; D perhaps matches TRBD1 (6 bases). V was shortened by 5 bases and J by 3 bases, with 17 bases between the two germline ends. This CDR3 has 15 residues. The CDR3 sequence is CASSPQTGLHYEQYF. CDR3 DNA: TGTGCCAGCAGTCCGCAGACAGGCTTACACTACGAGCAGTACTTC.

The genes are TRBV3-1 and TRBJ2-7; D is perhaps TRBD1 (6 bases). Between the trimmed V and J ends, which lost 4 bases and 10 bases, there was a span of 14 bases. Germline V gene sequence: CDR1 LGHDT, CDR2 YNNKEL (reference sequence). The CDR3 loop spans 12 amino acids. The CDR3 spells CASSLGGHYQYF. CDR3 nucleotide sequence: TGTGCCAGCAGCCTAGGGGGACACTATCAGTACTTC.

This clone was observed at least ten times. This chain uses TRBV6-1 with TRBJ1-4; D ambiguous. The germline V gene has CDR1 MNHNS and CDR2 SASEGT. Trimming left V 5 bases short and J 5 bases short, with 15 bases between. The CDR3 contains 15 residues. CDR3 amino acids: CASSLDWGSNEKLFF. The CDR3 region has the DNA TGTGCCAGCAGTTTAGACTGGGGTTCGAATGAAAAACTGTTTTTT.

The table lists this clone with many counts. V gene TRBV28 combines with J gene TRBJ1-1, with 9 bases fitting TRBD1. The germline V gene encodes CDR1 MDHEN and CDR2 SYDVKM. Unmatched junction bases numbered 9, after V lost 6 bases and J lost 4 bases. The CDR3 has 15 residues. CDR3 amino acids: CASSRGGTGSTEAFF. DNA for the CDR3: TGTGCCAGCAGCCGAGGAGGGACAGGGAGCACTGAAGCTTTCTTT.

Many counts were recorded for this clone. A read error is possible here, since a much larger clone lies one base away. V gene TRBV6-2 or TRBV6-3 combines with J gene TRBJ1-2; D is perhaps TRBD1 (5 bases). Germline V gene lookup returns CDR1 MNHEY and CDR2 SVGEGT. CDR3 length equals 18 residues. The CDR3 DNA reads as TGTGCCAGCAGGCTTTTGCCCTCGGGGAGAGAGAGGGACTATGGCTCCACCTTC. It specifies CASRLLPSGRERDYGSTF.

About this clone: A much more abundant neighbour one base away suggests this may be a read error. In the same sample, other DNA sequences code for this CDR3. This chain connects TRBV12-3 or TRBV12-4 to TRBJ2-5, with TRBD2 matching over 11 bases. The CDR3 totals 15 residues. The CDR3 coding sequence is TGTGCCAGCCTAAACCGACTAGCGGGAAAAGAGACCCAGTGCTTC. Its protein product is CASLNRLAGKETQCF.

This clone occurred many times. The J gene is TRBJ2-7, the V gene TRBV7-8, with TRBD1 as a possible D gene (5 bases). The CDR3 has 15 residues. Germline V gene data show CDR1 as SGHVS and CDR2 as FQNEAQ. V lost 3 bases, J lost 3 bases, and 15 bases lay in between. The DNA of the CDR3 is TGTGCCAGCAGCTTCATAGACAGTGCCTTCTACGAGCAGTACTTC. Translating gives CASSFIDSAFYEQYF.

This clone has ten or more counts. The chain combines TRBV19 with TRBJ2-1, with 9 bases that match TRBD1. The CDR3 covers 13 residues. With 9 bases clipped from V and 6 bases from J, the junction kept 6 bases outside the gene matches. The germline V gene has CDR1 LNHDA and CDR2 SQIVND (reference sequence). CDR3 sequence reads: CASRRDRVNEQFF. CDR3 DNA sequence: TGTGCCAGCAGACGGGACAGGGTCAATGAGCAGTTCTTC.

Ten or more counts support this clone. This chain connects TRBV12-3 or TRBV12-4 to TRBJ1-5; D uncertain. V lost 3 bases, J lost 4 bases, and 10 bases lay in between. There are 14 residues in the CDR3. CDR3 protein: CASSFAAGNQPQHF. CDR3 bases: TGTGCCAGCAGTTTCGCGGCAGGTAATCAGCCCCAGCATTTT.

This clone was picked up many times. Possible read error: a much larger clone is one base away. V usage is TRBV6-1 and J usage is TRBJ1-5, with a tentative D call TRBD1 (6 bases). The CDR3 runs 14 residues. The germline V gene encodes CDR1 MNHNS and CDR2 SASEGT. The V gene lost 10 bases and the J gene lost 6 bases, with 19 bases spanning the gap. For the CDR3, the DNA is TGTGCCAACAGGGAACCCGTTGATATTCAGCCCCAGCATTTT. It yields the protein CANREPVDIQPQHF.

This clone was found many times. V and J are TRBV6-1 and TRBJ1-5, with TRBD1 as a possible D gene (6 bases). Trimming shortened V by 3 bases and J by 3 bases, and 12 bases separated the two germline ends. The CDR3 runs 15 residues. CDR1 is MNHNS and CDR2 is SASEGT in the germline V gene. The CDR3 region has the DNA TGTGCCAGCAGTGAGTCTTCAGGGGACAATCAGCCCCAGCATTTT. It codes for CASSESSGDNQPQHF.

This clone was picked up many times. The CDR3 DNA follows: TGCGCCAGCAGCTTGGCCGGGGGGTCCCAAGAGACCCAGTACTTC. Its protein is CASSLAGGSQETQYF. The chain recombines TRBV5-1 with TRBJ2-5, with 7 bases fitting TRBD2. The germline V gene encodes CDR1 SGHRS and CDR2 YFSETQ. This CDR3 is 15 amino acids long. V trimming: 0 bases; J trimming: 1 base; junction bases outside the gene matches: 3.

The chain has TRBV9 and TRBJ2-7, with D possibly matching TRBD2 (6 bases). The CDR3 has 16 residues. The V end lost 4 bases, the J end lost 3 bases, and 20 bases lay between the germline ends. Germline CDR1 and CDR2: SGDLS and YYNGEE. The CDR3 DNA sequence: TGTGCCAGCAGCCCGAGAATGGGGACTGGAGTCTACGAGCAGTACTTC. It is translated as CASSPRMGTGVYEQYF. Complete variable domain (other parts from reference TRBV9 and TRBJ2-7): DSGVTQTPKHLITATGQRVTLRCSPRSGDLSVYWYQQSLDQGLQFLIQYYNGEERAKGNILERFSAQQFPDLHSELNLSSLELGDSALYFCASSPRMGTGVYEQYFGPGTRLTVT.

The chain is built from TRBV19 and TRBJ1-3; D gene ambiguous. Looked up from germline, CDR1 is LNHDA and CDR2 is SQIVND (reference sequence). The CDR3 has 13 amino acids. V was cut by 4 bases and J by 6 bases, with 10 bases left in between. As DNA, the CDR3 is TGTGCCAGTAGTACAGGAAGAAAAAACACCATATATTTT. Translating it yields CASSTGRKNTIYF.

This clone was counted a single time. This rearrangement joins TRBV7-6 to TRBJ1-6; the D gene is possibly TRBD1 (5 bases). The V end was cut by 3 bases, the J end by 10 bases, with 16 bases between. CDR1 and CDR2 (germline): SGHVS, FNYEAQ. The CDR3 consists of 15 residues. CDR3 sequence (DNA): TGTGCCAGCAGCTTTTCGGCGACAGCAGAATCACCCCTCCACTTT. Translated, it gives CASSFSATAESPLHF.